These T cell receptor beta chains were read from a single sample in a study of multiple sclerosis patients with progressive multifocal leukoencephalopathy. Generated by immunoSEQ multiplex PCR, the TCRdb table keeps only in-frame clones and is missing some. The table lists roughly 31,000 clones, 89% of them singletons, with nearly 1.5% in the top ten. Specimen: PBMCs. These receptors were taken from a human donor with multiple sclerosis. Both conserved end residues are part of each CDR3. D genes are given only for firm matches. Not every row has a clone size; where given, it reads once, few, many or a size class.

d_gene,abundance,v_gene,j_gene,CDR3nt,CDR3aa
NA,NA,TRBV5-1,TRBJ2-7,TGCGCCAGCAGCTTGTTCGGAGACTACGAGCAGTACTTC,CASSLFGDYEQYF
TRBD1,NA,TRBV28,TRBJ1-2,TGTGCCAGCAGTTTTAGCCTCTCAGGGACAGGGGGTTTGGGCTACACCTTC,CASSFSLSGTGGLGYTF
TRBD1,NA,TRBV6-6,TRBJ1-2,TGTGCCAGCAGTTACTCGACAGGGAACTATGGCTACACCTTC,CASSYSTGNYGYTF
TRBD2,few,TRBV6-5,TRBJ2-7,TGTGCCAGCCAGAAGCGGGAGCAGGGCGAGCAGTACTTC,CASQKREQGEQYF
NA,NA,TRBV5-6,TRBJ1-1,TGTGCCAGCAGCTTTGGTCCAAGCATGAACACTGAAGCTTTCTTT,CASSFGPSMNTEAFF
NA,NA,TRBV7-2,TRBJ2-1,TGTGCCAGCAGCTTATCTAGGGGTTGGGGGAGCGATGAGCAGTTCTTC,CASSLSRGWGSDEQFF
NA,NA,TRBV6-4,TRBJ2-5,TGTGCCAGCAGTGAGGGGACGGGCCAAGAGACCCAGTACTTC,CASSEGTGQETQYF
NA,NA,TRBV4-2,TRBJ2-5,TGTGCCAGCAGCCAAGATCGGGGCCAAGAGACCCAGTACTTC,CASSQDRGQETQYF
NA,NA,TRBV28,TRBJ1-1,TGTGCCAGCAGCAGAGGGGCGTGGGGGAGTCCGAGCACTGAAGCTTTCTTT,CASSRGAWGSPSTEAFF
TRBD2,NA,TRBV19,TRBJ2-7,TGTGCCAGTAGTATTGCCGGGAGGGGCTCCTACGAGCAGTACTTC,CASSIAGRGSYEQYF
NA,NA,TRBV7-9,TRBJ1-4,TGTGCCAGCAGCTCTTCGGGTTTCGGGGCAACTAATGAAAAACTGTTTTTT,CASSSSGFGATNEKLFF
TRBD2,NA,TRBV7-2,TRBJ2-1,TGTGCCAGCAGCACTAGCGGGAGGGAAAGGAGTGAGCAGTTCTTC,CASSTSGRERSEQFF
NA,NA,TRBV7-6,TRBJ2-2,TGTGCCAGCAGCCTCAGATTGGGACCTGAGAACACCGGGGAGCTGTTTTTT,CASSLRLGPENTGELFF
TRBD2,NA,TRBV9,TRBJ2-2,TGTGCCAGCAGCGCCGAGACTAGCGGGACGTGGACCGGGGAGCTGTTTTTT,CASSAETSGTWTGELFF
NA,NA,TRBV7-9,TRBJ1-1,TGTGCCAGCAGCTTACCAGGGGCAAACACTGAAGCTTTCTTT,CASSLPGANTEAFF